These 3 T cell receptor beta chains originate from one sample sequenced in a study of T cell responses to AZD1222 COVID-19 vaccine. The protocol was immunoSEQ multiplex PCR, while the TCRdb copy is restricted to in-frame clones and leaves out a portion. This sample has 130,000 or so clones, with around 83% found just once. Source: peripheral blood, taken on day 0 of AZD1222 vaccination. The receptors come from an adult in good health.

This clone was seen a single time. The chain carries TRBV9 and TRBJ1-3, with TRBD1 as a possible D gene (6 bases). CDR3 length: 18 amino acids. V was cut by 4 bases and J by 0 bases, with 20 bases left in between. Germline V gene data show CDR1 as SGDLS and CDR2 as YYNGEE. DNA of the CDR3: TGTGCCAGCAGCACCCGGGGGGCGGACCCCAACTCTGGAAACACCATATATTTT. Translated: CASSTRGADPNSGNTIYF.

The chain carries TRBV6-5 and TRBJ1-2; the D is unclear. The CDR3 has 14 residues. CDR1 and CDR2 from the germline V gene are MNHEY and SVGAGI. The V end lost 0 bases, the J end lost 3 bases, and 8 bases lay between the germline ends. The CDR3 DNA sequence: TGTGCCAGCAGTTACTCTGCCGGCTACTATGGCTACACCTTC. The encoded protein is CASSYSAGYYGYTF.

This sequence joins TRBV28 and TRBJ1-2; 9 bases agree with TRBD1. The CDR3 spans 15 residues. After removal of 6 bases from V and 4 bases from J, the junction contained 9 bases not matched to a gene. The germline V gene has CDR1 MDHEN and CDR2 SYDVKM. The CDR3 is CASRREGQGVYGYTF. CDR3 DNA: TGTGCCAGCAGGCGAGAGGGACAGGGTGTCTATGGCTACACCTTC.